Shown below are 25 T cell receptor beta chains from a single sample sequenced in a study of blood T cell repertoires in COVID-19. Assay used: immunoSEQ multiplex PCR; TCRdb lists only in-frame clones, some missing. This table holds roughly 200,000 clones, about four fifths found once. Sequences were obtained from peripheral blood. Receptors were obtained from a man over 45 with active or convalescent COVID-19.

Worth noting for this clone: Other DNA sequences from this sample encode an identical CDR3 as well. The chain is built from TRBV2 and TRBJ2-1, with 11 bases matching TRBD1. The CDR3 is 16 amino acids. V gave up 6 bases and J gave up 1 base; unmatched junction bases: 5. Germline CDR1 is SNHLY and CDR2 is FYNNEI. The CDR3, as DNA: TGTGCCAGCAGCCTTGGGACAGGGGGATCCTACAATGAGCAGTTCTTC. Protein: CASSLGTGGSYNEQFF.

This clone was observed once. The chain employs TRBV5-1 and TRBJ2-7, with a possible D match to TRBD1 (5 bases). This CDR3 contains 12 residues. Germline V lookup: CDR1 SGHRS, CDR2 YFSETQ. With 0 bases removed from V and 7 bases from J, the gap between germline ends came to 8 bases. The CDR3 here is CASSLEGWEQYF. The CDR3 region has the DNA TGCGCCAGCAGCTTGGAGGGGTGGGAGCAGTACTTC.

V is TRBV6-5 and J is TRBJ2-1; D is perhaps TRBD1 (6 bases). V dropped 5 bases and J dropped 6 bases, with 14 bases sitting between them. Germline V gives CDR1 MNHEY, CDR2 SVGAGI. The CDR3 loop spans 14 amino acids. CDR3 nucleotide sequence: TGTGCCAGCAGTCTCTACAGGGTAGGCAATGAGCAGTTCTTC. Translating it yields CASSLYRVGNEQFF.

The chain employs TRBV6-5 and TRBJ1-1; tentatively, D is TRBD1 (5 bases). Germline CDR1 and CDR2: MNHEY and SVGAGI. CDR3 length equals 15 residues. Between the trimmed V and J ends, which lost 6 bases and 0 bases, there was a span of 14 bases. CDR3 DNA sequence: TGTGCCAGCAGAAGACACGGGGGATTGAACACTGAAGCTTTCTTT. This translates into CASRRHGGLNTEAFF.

This clone was seen more than once but under ten times. The V gene is TRBV28, the J gene TRBJ2-2; D remains ambiguous. Per the germline V gene, CDR1 is MDHEN and CDR2 is SYDVKM. The CDR3 is made up of 14 amino acids. V was trimmed by 3 bases and J by 1 base, leaving 6 bases between them. This chain's CDR3 is CASSFSVNTGELFF. In DNA form, the CDR3 reads TGTGCCAGCAGTTTTTCGGTGAACACCGGGGAGCTGTTTTTT. Based on the CDR3 plus reference TRBV28 and TRBJ2-2, the full variable domain is DVKVTQSSRYLVKRTGEKVFLECVQDMDHENMFWYRQDPGLGLRLIYFSYDVKMKEKGDIPEGYSVSREKKERFSLILESASTNQTSMYLCASSFSVNTGELFFGEGSRLTVL.

The rearrangement joins TRBV7-2 to TRBJ2-7; D is perhaps TRBD2 (5 bases). Germline assignment: CDR1 SGHTA and CDR2 FQGNSA. The CDR3 runs to 14 residues. Deletions cut 1 base from V and 2 bases from J, with 9 bases between. CDR3 protein: CASSLGTTTYEQYF. The CDR3 DNA follows: TGTGCCAGCAGCTTAGGGACGACTACCTACGAGCAGTACTTC.

V is TRBV19 and J is TRBJ1-2; D uncertain. In germline, CDR1 is LNHDA, CDR2 SQIVND (reference sequence). There are 14 residues in the CDR3. The germline V and J ends were trimmed by 6 bases and 0 bases, with 11 bases remaining between them. The CDR3 region is CASSRGGANYGYTF. The CDR3 nucleotides are TGTGCCAGTAGCCGTGGCGGCGCTAACTATGGCTACACCTTC.

The gene calls are TRBV5-4 and TRBJ2-3; 12 bases fit TRBD2. CDR1 is SGHNT, CDR2 YYREEE, per germline (reference sequence). V shed 0 bases, J shed 2 bases, and the junction held 1 base outside the gene matches. This CDR3 spans 16 amino acids. The CDR3 sequence: CASSLGLAGVTDTQYF. CDR3 DNA: TGTGCCAGCAGCTTGGGACTAGCGGGGGTCACAGATACGCAGTATTTT.

Here the CDR3 reads CSAFPAGSGYTF. The CDR3 nucleotides are TGCAGCGCATTCCCGGCGGGGAGCGGCTACACCTTC. The chain links TRBV29-1 to TRBJ1-2; D call uncertain. This CDR3 has 12 amino acids. V was cut by 7 bases and J by 8 bases, with 17 bases left in between. CDR1 is SQVTM, CDR2 ANQGSEA, per germline. Full variable domain (rest looked up from reference TRBV29-1 and TRBJ1-2): SAVISQKPSRDICQRGTSLTIQCQVDSQVTMMFWYRQQPGQSLTLIATANQGSEATYESGFVIDKFPISRPNLTFSTLTVSNMSPEDSSIYLCSAFPAGSGYTFGSGTRLTVV.

The V gene is TRBV7-6, the J gene TRBJ2-1; 12 bases map to TRBD2. V was clipped by 5 bases and J by 7 bases; unmatched bases: 9. The CDR3 has 16 residues. Per the germline V gene, CDR1 is SGHVS and CDR2 is FNYEAQ. In nucleotides, the CDR3 is TGTGCCAGCAGCCTCCGGACTAGCGGGGTAAAGAATGAGCAGTTCTTC. It yields the protein CASSLRTSGVKNEQFF.

The genes are TRBV18 and TRBJ1-2; no reliable D call. Trimming took 0 bases from V and 3 from J, leaving 20 bases between them. Germline V gene sequence: CDR1 KGHSH, CDR2 LQKENI. CDR3 length equals 18 residues. CDR3 loop: CASSPPTSGPRADYGYTF. CDR3 DNA: TGTGCCAGCTCACCACCGACAAGCGGCCCCCGAGCTGACTATGGCTACACCTTC.

The rearrangement uses TRBV6-1 and TRBJ2-2, with 11 bases identical to TRBD2. CDR3 length: 16 residues. The V and J ends lost 4 bases and 1 base, in that order; junction bases with no gene match: 2. Germline V gives CDR1 MNHNS, CDR2 SASEGT. The CDR3 here is CASSVGLAGNTGELFF. CDR3 coding DNA: TGTGCCAGCAGTGTAGGACTAGCGGGGAACACCGGGGAGCTGTTTTTT.

This clone was seen just once. The J gene is TRBJ1-2, the V gene TRBV2; 8 bases match TRBD1. CDR1 is SNHLY, CDR2 FYNNEI, per germline. Unmatched junction bases numbered 3, after V lost 9 bases and J lost 3 bases. The CDR3 consists of 12 residues. The CDR3 region is CARTGADYGYTF. CDR3 nucleotides: TGTGCCAGGACAGGGGCTGACTATGGCTACACCTTC. Full variable domain (outside the CDR3, taken from reference TRBV2 and TRBJ1-2): EPEVTQTPSHQVTQMGQEVILRCVPISNHLYFYWYRQILGQKVEFLVSFYNNEISEKSEIFDDQFSVERPDGSNFTLKIRSTKLEDSAMYFCARTGADYGYTFGSGTRLTVV.

This clone is a singleton in its sample. This chain uses TRBV19 with TRBJ1-3; unclear D gene. V lost 6 bases to trimming and J lost 0 bases, with 9 bases between them. Germline CDR1 and CDR2: LNHDA and SQIVND (reference sequence). This CDR3 contains 14 residues. In nucleotides, the CDR3 is TGTGCCAGTAGCAACTACCGCTCTGGAAACACCATATATTTT. Protein: CASSNYRSGNTIYF.

This clone has a single count. The chain couples TRBV7-9 to TRBJ1-1, with D possibly being TRBD1 (5 bases). Trimming left V 2 bases short and J 0 bases short, with 13 bases between. The CDR3 is made up of 16 amino acids. The germline CDR1 and CDR2 sequences are SEHNR and FQNEAQ (reference sequence). CDR3 bases: TGTGCCAGCAGCTTATGGGAGGGGAGCGTGAACACTGAAGCTTTCTTT. It is translated as CASSLWEGSVNTEAFF.

The rearrangement joins TRBV3-1 (or the pseudogene TRBV3-2) to TRBJ1-2; 7 bases align to TRBD1. Looked up from germline, CDR1 is LGHDT and CDR2 is YNNKEL (reference sequence). CDR3 length: 13 amino acids. Trimming removed 4 bases from V and 7 bases from J; junction bases left unmatched: 6. CDR3 residues: CASSPDRPGGYTF. CDR3 nucleotide sequence: TGTGCCAGCAGCCCGGACAGGCCGGGTGGCTACACCTTC.

V gene TRBV29-1 combines with J gene TRBJ1-2, with 7 nucleotides matching TRBD1. The germline CDR1 and CDR2 sequences are SQVTM and ANQGSEA. The junction had 7 bases not matched to a gene; V was cut back by 2 bases and J by 4 bases. This CDR3 has 14 amino acids. CDR3 nucleotides: TGCAGCGTTGAACCAAGGGACAGTTCCTATGGCTACACCTTC. This encodes CSVEPRDSSYGYTF.

This sequence joins TRBV3-1 (or the pseudogene TRBV3-2) and TRBJ1-2; 7 positions match TRBD1. With V trimmed by 4 bases and J by 5 bases, 10 bases remained unmatched. This CDR3 comprises 15 residues. Germline V gene lookup returns CDR1 LGHDT and CDR2 YNNKEL (reference sequence). The CDR3: CASSPLDREGYGYTF. For the CDR3, the DNA is TGTGCCAGCAGCCCGCTCGACAGGGAAGGATATGGCTACACCTTC.

In its sample, this clone was seen once. The sample has other DNA sequences that encode this CDR3 too. The chain combines TRBV28 with TRBJ1-5; D might be TRBD1 (6 bases). Trimming left V 4 bases short and J 7 bases short, with 14 bases between. Germline V lookup: CDR1 MDHEN, CDR2 SYDVKM. The CDR3 has 14 amino acids. This CDR3 is CASSSGGGGQPQHF. The CDR3 region has the DNA TGTGCCAGCAGTTCCGGGGGCGGGGGGCAGCCCCAGCATTTT.

The rearrangement links TRBV7-3 to TRBJ2-1; 7 bases agree with TRBD2. CDR3 size: 15 residues. Germline loops: CDR1 SGHTA, CDR2 FQGTGA. The trim removed 5 bases at V and 7 bases at J, leaving 11 bases unmatched. Written as DNA, the CDR3 is TGTGCCAGCAGCCGCTCAACTAGCGCCGGGAATGAGCAGTTCTTC. It specifies CASSRSTSAGNEQFF.

This clone occurred a few times. This chain joins TRBV6-1 and TRBJ1-1; no clear D. CDR1 MNHNS and CDR2 SASEGT come from the germline V gene. This CDR3 contains 15 residues. Trimming removed 0 bases at V and 0 bases at J, with 8 bases between. CDR3 nucleotides: TGTGCCAGCAGTGAAGCGCTACAGTTGAACACTGAAGCTTTCTTT. Residues: CASSEALQLNTEAFF.

The chain recombines TRBV19 with TRBJ1-1; TRBD1 matches at 8 bases. The trim removed 1 base at V and 1 base at J, leaving 5 bases unmatched. The germline V gene encodes CDR1 LNHDA and CDR2 SQIVND (reference sequence). The CDR3 extends over 16 amino acids. The CDR3 DNA follows: TGTGCCAGTAGTATAGCACCGGGACAGGCGAACACTGAAGCTTTCTTT. Its protein is CASSIAPGQANTEAFF.

J is TRBJ1-2 and V is TRBV3-1 (or the pseudogene TRBV3-2), with D maybe TRBD1 (5 bases). V was trimmed by 1 base and J by 6 bases, leaving 12 bases between them. Germline loops: CDR1 LGHDT, CDR2 YNNKEL (reference sequence). The CDR3 loop spans 14 amino acids. CDR3 coding DNA: TGTGCCAGCAGCCAAGGGACATCCGCCGATGGCTACACCTTC. Amino acids: CASSQGTSADGYTF.

CDR3 sequence reads: CASSKGQATQYF. The CDR3 DNA sequence: TGTGCCAGCAGTAAAGGACAGGCGACGCAGTATTTT. The V and J genes are TRBV12-3 or TRBV12-4 and TRBJ2-3, with 7 bases matching TRBD1. V dropped 5 bases and J dropped 9; count of bases not matched to a gene: 5. This CDR3 spans 12 amino acids.

The chain employs TRBV5-1 and TRBJ1-4; D unclear. The ends were cut back, 0 bases at V and 2 bases at J, with 5 bases in the middle. Germline lookup yields CDR1 SGHRS and CDR2 YFSETQ. The CDR3 runs 14 residues. CDR3 residues: CASSLDNTNEKLFF. DNA for the CDR3: TGCGCCAGCAGCTTGGATAATACTAATGAAAAACTGTTTTTT.